The clone carrying this T cell receptor beta chain was seen just once. Germline V gene lookup returns CDR1 SGHAT and CDR2 FQNNGV. The CDR3 runs to 16 residues. V lost 1 base to trimming and J lost 3 bases; unmatched junction nucleotides: 8. This entry is derived from a study of radiotherapy plus CTLA-4 blockade in lung cancer. The repertoire was sequenced with immunoSEQ multiplex PCR; TCRdb's copy has only in-frame clones and lacks some. The table records about 80,000 clones, around 79% of them present only once. This chain joins TRBV11-2 and TRBJ2-7; 8 bases match TRBD1. Sequencing used peripheral blood, obtained from a patient treated with radiotherapy plus ipilimumab. This sequence originates from a human donor with non-small cell lung cancer whose response to radiotherapy plus ipilimumab could not be evaluated. Some clones in this sample may be carry-over from other donors' samples. CDR3 sequence reads: CASSLASATGVYEQYF. Here the CDR3 DNA reads TGTGCCAGCAGCTTAGCCAGCGCGACAGGGGTCTACGAGCAGTACTTC.